This entry lists 2 T cell receptor beta chains sequenced from one sample in a study of CD8 T cells in ankylosing spondylitis. TCRdb reanalysed the 5' RACE reads using MiXCR and keeps one entry per CDR3 protein. The sample consists of 250,000 or so distinct CDR3 sequences, about 24% of them appearing once. Sequenced sample: blood, either unsorted or a sorted T cell fraction (not recorded which). Receptors originate from a male donor with ankylosing spondylitis or in good health (not recorded which).

The rearrangement joins TRBV7-2 to TRBJ2-5; weak D call: TRBD1 (6 bases). CDR3 length equals 15 residues. V gave up 1 base and J gave up 5 bases, with 14 bases separating them. Germline V gene lookup returns CDR1 SGHTA and CDR2 FQGNSA. CDR3 amino acids: CASSLGQGRSETQYF. As DNA, the CDR3 is TGTGCCAGCAGCTTAGGGCAGGGGCGGAGCGAGACCCAGTACTTC.

V and J are TRBV20-1 and TRBJ2-1, with 8 bases fitting TRBD2. Unmatched junction bases numbered 12, after V lost 7 bases and J lost 4 bases. CDR1 and CDR2 (germline): DFQATT, SNEGSKA (reference sequence). The CDR3 is 15 amino acids. The DNA of the CDR3 is TGCAGTGAGGGAAAGCGGGGGCGTTATTACAATGAGCAGTTCTTC. Translation gives CSEGKRGRYYNEQFF.